Presented here are 21 T cell receptor beta chains from one specimen sequenced in a study of T cells in Graves' hyperthyroidism and ophthalmopathy. TCR beta CDR3 regions were amplified from RNA. Initially, a first-round RT-PCR of the TCR CDR3 employed the HTBI primer set. TCRdb re-derived calls from the multiplex PCR reads in MiXCR, one entry per CDR3 protein. In the table there are 250,000 to 300,000 distinct CDR3 sequences, 10% to 15% of which are singletons. Sequencing used blood. These receptors all stem from a woman in her twenties or thirties with Graves' hyperthyroidism that later progressed to Graves' ophthalmopathy.

This clonotype was counted only a few times. The genes are TRBV7-3 and TRBJ2-1; D ambiguous. Germline-derived CDR1 and CDR2 are SGHTA and FQGTGA. The V end lost 3 bases, the J end lost 8 bases, and 17 bases lay between the germline ends. The CDR3 covers 15 residues. The CDR3 reads CASSFLGLMVDEQFF. The CDR3 coding sequence is TGTGCCAGCAGCTTCCTAGGCCTGATGGTCGATGAGCAGTTCTTC.

In this sample, this clonotype turned up many times. The rearrangement uses TRBV20-1 and TRBJ1-2, with a tentative D call TRBD1 (5 bases). The CDR3 runs 13 residues. In germline, CDR1 is DFQATT, CDR2 SNEGSKA (reference sequence). V lost 6 bases to trimming and J lost 5 bases, with 16 bases between them. CDR3 in DNA: TGCAGTGCCACCGGTGAGGGGTCTTATGGCTACACCTTC. Encoded protein: CSATGEGSYGYTF.

The sample holds many counts of this clonotype. The V call is TRBV7-9, the J call TRBJ1-2; no reliable D call. The CDR3 has 12 residues. Germline loops: CDR1 SEHNR, CDR2 FQNEAQ (reference sequence). Trimming removed 5 bases from V and 2 bases from J, with 6 bases in between. CDR3 loop: CASSPTNYGYTF. CDR3 nucleotide sequence: TGTGCCAGCAGCCCAACGAACTATGGCTACACCTTC.

The rearrangement joins TRBV2 to TRBJ1-2, with TRBD1 matching 9 bases. CDR3 length: 15 amino acids. Looked up from germline, CDR1 is SNHLY and CDR2 is FYNNEI. J lost 3 bases, V lost 7 bases, and 9 bases had no gene match. This CDR3 is CASNLGQGTDYGYTF. In DNA form, the CDR3 reads TGTGCCAGCAATCTAGGACAGGGGACAGACTATGGCTACACCTTC.

This clonotype was detected ten times or more. The rearrangement joins TRBV20-1 to TRBJ2-3; D unclear. Trimming stripped 4 bases from V and 2 bases from J, with 10 bases between. The CDR3 is made up of 13 amino acids. The germline V gene encodes CDR1 DFQATT and CDR2 SNEGSKA (reference sequence). CDR3 region: CSAILPNTDTQYF. The CDR3 DNA reads TGCAGTGCTATTCTTCCGAACACAGATACGCAGTATTTT.

This clonotype was seen repeatedly, ten times or more. The chain employs TRBV29-1 and TRBJ2-5; D not resolved. Germline V CDR1 and CDR2: SQVTM, ANQGSEA. Trimming pared 3 bases from V and 2 bases from J, leaving 10 bases between. This CDR3 region has 13 residues. The CDR3 region has the DNA TGCAGCGTTGAGTCGTGGCAGCAAGAGACCCAGTACTTC. Translation: CSVESWQQETQYF. Supplemented by reference TRBV29-1 and TRBJ2-5, the full variable domain reads SAVISQKPSRDICQRGTSLTIQCQVDSQVTMMFWYRQQPGQSLTLIATANQGSEATYESGFVIDKFPISRPNLTFSTLTVSNMSPEDSSIYLCSVESWQQETQYFGPGTRLLVL.

The V call is TRBV6-2 or TRBV6-3, the J call TRBJ2-1; 16 nucleotides align to TRBD2. The CDR3 covers 17 residues. J lost 7 bases, V lost 6 bases, and 9 bases had no gene match. CDR1 is MNHEY, CDR2 SVGEGT, per germline. Here the CDR3 DNA reads TGTGCCAGCAGAGCCGCCGGGACTAGCGGGAGGGTAAATGAGCAGTTCTTC. This encodes CASRAAGTSGRVNEQFF.

The rearrangement uses TRBV20-1 and TRBJ2-7, with D tentatively TRBD2 (6 bases). CDR3 length equals 13 residues. Trimming took off 2 bases at V and 3 bases at J, with 11 bases between the two ends. Per the germline V gene, CDR1 is DFQATT and CDR2 is SNEGSKA (reference sequence). The CDR3 nucleotides read TGCAGTGCTAGACGGACGGAGGGCTACGAGCAGTACTTC. It yields the protein CSARRTEGYEQYF.

This clonotype was detected many times. This chain connects TRBV29-1 to TRBJ2-3, with 11 bases lining up with TRBD2. The CDR3 is 15 amino acids. With V trimmed by 6 bases and J by 0 bases, 5 bases remained unmatched. Germline V lookup: CDR1 SQVTM, CDR2 ANQGSEA. The CDR3 loop reads CSVLAGGTSTDTQYF. The CDR3 nucleotides are TGCAGCGTCCTAGCGGGAGGCACTAGCACAGATACGCAGTATTTT.

A few counts support this clonotype. V gene TRBV12-3 or TRBV12-4 combines with J gene TRBJ2-6; D gene unclear. The CDR3 consists of 15 residues. V was trimmed by 6 bases and J by 0 bases, leaving 9 bases between them. The CDR3: CASRPQSSGANVLTF. The CDR3 DNA is TGTGCCAGCAGGCCCCAAAGCTCTGGGGCCAACGTCCTGACTTTC.

This clonotype was recorded at least ten times. V usage is TRBV7-8 and J usage is TRBJ1-5, with 7 bases that match TRBD1. The V gene end was trimmed by 3 bases and the J gene end by 1 base; junction bases not matched to a gene: 3. Germline CDR1 reads SGHVS; CDR2 reads FQNEAQ. This CDR3 contains 15 residues. This chain's CDR3 is CASSFGTVSNQPQHF. The CDR3 DNA reads as TGTGCCAGCAGCTTCGGGACAGTGAGCAATCAGCCCCAGCATTTT.

There are a few counts of this clonotype. CDR3 DNA sequence: TGCGCCAGCAGCCAGGGGGACGGCGAGCAGTACTTC. Translation gives CASSQGDGEQYF. The V and J genes are TRBV4-3 and TRBJ2-7; D is perhaps TRBD1 or TRBD2 (5 bases each). The CDR3 is made up of 12 amino acids. Germline V lookup: CDR1 LGHNA, CDR2 YSLEER. Trimming shortened V by 3 bases and J by 6 bases, and 9 bases separated the two germline ends.

This clonotype turned up a few times. A much larger clone differs by one base, so this may be a read error. This sequence joins TRBV28 and TRBJ2-5; D possibly uses TRBD1 or TRBD2 (5 bases each). CDR1 and CDR2 from the germline V gene are MDHEN and SYDVKM. Trimming cost V 6 bases and J 1 base, with 18 bases left between them. The length of the CDR3 is 16 residues. DNA of the CDR3: TGTGCCAGCAGCAACGGGGCGCTCCCTGTCCAAGAGACCCAGTACTTC. This sequence encodes CASSNGALPVQETQYF.

This clonotype was counted ten times or more. This rearrangement joins TRBV15 to TRBJ2-1, with D tentatively TRBD1 (6 bases). Germline loops: CDR1 LNHNV, CDR2 YYDKDF (reference sequence). This CDR3 is built from 15 residues. V lost 0 bases and J 7 bases, leaving 13 bases between the germline ends. The CDR3 region is CATSREVDRRNEQFF. The CDR3 bases are TGTGCCACCAGCAGAGAAGTGGACAGAAGAAATGAGCAGTTCTTC.

In this sample, this clonotype turned up many times. V and J are TRBV3-1 and TRBJ1-2; TRBD1 might be the D (6 bases). With 1 base removed from V and 4 bases from J, the gap between germline ends came to 16 bases. This CDR3 has 16 amino acids. Germline loops: CDR1 LGHDT, CDR2 YNNKEL (reference sequence). CDR3 nucleotides: TGTGCCAGCAGCCAAGGGCAGGGGACAAGGAGCTATGGCTACACCTTC. Its translation is CASSQGQGTRSYGYTF.

The chain joins TRBV20-1 to TRBJ2-1; 12 nucleotides agree with TRBD2. Germline CDR1 and CDR2: DFQATT and SNEGSKA (reference sequence). V was pared by 3 bases and J by 5 bases, with 5 bases of the junction left unmatched. This CDR3 comprises 15 residues. Here the CDR3 DNA reads TGCAGTGCTAGGGGTGGACTAGCGGGAAACAATGAGCAGTTCTTC. Translating gives CSARGGLAGNNEQFF.

Regarding this clonotype: A read error may explain this, as a much larger clone is one base away. V and J are TRBV6-1 and TRBJ2-6; the D is unclear. Trimming stripped 8 bases from V and 0 bases from J, with 11 bases between. Germline V gene sequence: CDR1 MNHNS, CDR2 SASEGT. The CDR3 consists of 15 residues. CDR3 sequence (DNA): TGTGCCAGCTTGGGTGGGAACTCTGGGGCCAACGTCCTGACTTTC. It yields the protein CASLGGNSGANVLTF.

V usage is TRBV7-6 and J usage is TRBJ1-3; 8 positions match TRBD1. Trimming cost V 1 base and J 0 bases; bases outside gene matches: 2. The CDR3 is 16 amino acids. Germline CDR1 is SGHVS and CDR2 is FNYEAQ. The CDR3 is CASSLGDRGSGNTIYF. The DNA for the CDR3 is TGTGCCAGCAGCTTAGGTGACAGGGGCTCTGGAAACACCATATATTTT. Complete variable domain (other parts from reference TRBV7-6 and TRBJ1-3): GAGVSQSPRYKVTKRGQDVALRCDPISGHVSLYWYRQALGQGPEFLTYFNYEAQQDKSGLPNDRFSAERPEGSISTLTIQRTEQRDSAMYRCASSLGDRGSGNTIYFGEGSWLTVV.

A few counts support this clonotype. V is TRBV6-1 and J is TRBJ1-1; 7 positions agree with TRBD1. J gave up 7 bases and V 7 bases, and 9 bases lay outside the gene matches. Germline V lookup: CDR1 MNHNS, CDR2 SASEGT. The CDR3 contains 13 residues. CDR3 nucleotide sequence: TGTGCCAGCACCCCAGGGGGGGATATTGAAGCTTTCTTT. Translated, it gives CASTPGGDIEAFF.

This clonotype was detected ten times or more. V usage is TRBV3-1 and J usage is TRBJ2-2; D may correspond to TRBD1 or TRBD2 (5 bases each). Trimming took off 3 bases at V and 1 base at J, with 12 bases between the two ends. The CDR3 covers 16 residues. Germline V lookup: CDR1 LGHDT, CDR2 YNNKEL (reference sequence). The chain's CDR3 is CASSQYGTMNTGELFF. The CDR3 DNA follows: TGTGCCAGCAGCCAGTACGGGACCATGAACACCGGGGAGCTGTTTTTT.

This clonotype was seen more than once but under ten times. This chain links TRBV4-3 with TRBJ1-3; a possible D gene is TRBD1 (5 bases). Germline values: CDR1 LGHNA, CDR2 YSLEER. The length of the CDR3 is 17 residues. V was pared by 6 bases and J by 0 bases, with 18 bases between. The CDR3 DNA is TGCGCCAGCAGACAGGACGGAGCTGGGGACTCTGGAAACACCATATATTTT. Translated, it gives CASRQDGAGDSGNTIYF.